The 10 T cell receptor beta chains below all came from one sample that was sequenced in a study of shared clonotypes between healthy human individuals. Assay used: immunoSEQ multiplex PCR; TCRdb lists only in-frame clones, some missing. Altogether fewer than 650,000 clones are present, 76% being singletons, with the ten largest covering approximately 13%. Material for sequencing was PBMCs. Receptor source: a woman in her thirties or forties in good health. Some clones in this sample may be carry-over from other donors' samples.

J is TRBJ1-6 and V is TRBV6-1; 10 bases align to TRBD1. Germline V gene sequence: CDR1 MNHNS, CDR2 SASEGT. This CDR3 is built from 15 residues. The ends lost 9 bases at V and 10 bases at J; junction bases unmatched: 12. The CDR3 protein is CARELRQGAASPLHF. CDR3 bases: TGTGCCAGGGAACTAAGACAGGGGGCCGCCTCACCCCTCCACTTT.

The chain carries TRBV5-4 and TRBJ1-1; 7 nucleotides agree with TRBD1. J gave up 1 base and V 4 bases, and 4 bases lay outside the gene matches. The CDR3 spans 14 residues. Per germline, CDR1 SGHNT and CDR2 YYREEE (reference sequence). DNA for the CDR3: TGTGCCAGCAGCCCGGGACAGCGGAACACTGAAGCTTTCTTT. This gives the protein CASSPGQRNTEAFF.

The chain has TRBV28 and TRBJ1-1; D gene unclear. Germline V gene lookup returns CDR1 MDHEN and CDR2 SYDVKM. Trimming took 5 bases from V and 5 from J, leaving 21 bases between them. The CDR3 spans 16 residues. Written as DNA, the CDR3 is TGTGCCAGCAGTCTTCCTTCTAGAGCGCGAGTGACTGAAGCTTTCTTT. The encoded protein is CASSLPSRARVTEAFF. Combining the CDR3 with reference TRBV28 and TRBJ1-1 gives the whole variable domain DVKVTQSSRYLVKRTGEKVFLECVQDMDHENMFWYRQDPGLGLRLIYFSYDVKMKEKGDIPEGYSVSREKKERFSLILESASTNQTSMYLCASSLPSRARVTEAFFGQGTRLTVV.

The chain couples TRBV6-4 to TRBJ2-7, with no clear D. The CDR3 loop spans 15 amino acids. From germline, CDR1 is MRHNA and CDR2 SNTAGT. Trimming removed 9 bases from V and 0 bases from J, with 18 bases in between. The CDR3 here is CASPPSGSISYEQYF. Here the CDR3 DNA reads TGTGCCAGTCCTCCGTCCGGTTCAATCTCCTACGAGCAGTACTTC.

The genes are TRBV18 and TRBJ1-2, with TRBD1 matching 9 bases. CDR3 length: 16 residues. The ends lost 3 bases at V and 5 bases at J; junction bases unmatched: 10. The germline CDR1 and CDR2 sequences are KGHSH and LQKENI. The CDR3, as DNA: TGTGCCAGCTCACCGGGCCCGACAGGGGGGGATTATGGCTACACCTTC. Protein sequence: CASSPGPTGGDYGYTF.

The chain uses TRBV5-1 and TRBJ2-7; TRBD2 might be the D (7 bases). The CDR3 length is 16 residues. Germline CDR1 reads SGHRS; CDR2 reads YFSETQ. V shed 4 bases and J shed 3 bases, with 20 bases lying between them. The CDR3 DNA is TGCGCCAGCAGCCCGGACGGGGGGCGGGACCTCTACGAGCAGTACTTC. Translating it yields CASSPDGGRDLYEQYF.

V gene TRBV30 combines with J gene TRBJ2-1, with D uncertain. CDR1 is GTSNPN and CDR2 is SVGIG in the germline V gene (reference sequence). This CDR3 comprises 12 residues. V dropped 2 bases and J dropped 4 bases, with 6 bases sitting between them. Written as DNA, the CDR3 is TGTGCCTGGAGTCTAACTTACAATGAGCAGTTCTTC. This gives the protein CAWSLTYNEQFF.

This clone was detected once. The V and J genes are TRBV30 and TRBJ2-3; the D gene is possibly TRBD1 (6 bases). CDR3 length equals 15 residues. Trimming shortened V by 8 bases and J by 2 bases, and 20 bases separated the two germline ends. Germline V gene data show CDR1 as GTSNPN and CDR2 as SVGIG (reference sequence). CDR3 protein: CARTSGHLSTDTQYF. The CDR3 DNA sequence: TGTGCCAGGACTTCGGGACACCTTTCCACAGATACGCAGTATTTT.

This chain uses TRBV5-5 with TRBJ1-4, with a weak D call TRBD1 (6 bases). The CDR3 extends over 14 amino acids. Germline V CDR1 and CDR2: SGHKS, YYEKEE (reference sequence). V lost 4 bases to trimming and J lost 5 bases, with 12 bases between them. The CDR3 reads CASSPGQLNEKLFF. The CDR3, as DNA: TGTGCCAGCAGCCCCGGACAGTTAAATGAAAAACTGTTTTTT.

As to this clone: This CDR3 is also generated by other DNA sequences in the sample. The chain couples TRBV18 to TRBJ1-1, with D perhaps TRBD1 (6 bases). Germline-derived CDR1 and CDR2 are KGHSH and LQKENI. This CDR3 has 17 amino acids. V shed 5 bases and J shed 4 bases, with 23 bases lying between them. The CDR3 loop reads CASSTDVGGAGFTEAFF. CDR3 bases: TGTGCCAGCTCAACGGACGTGGGGGGGGCTGGCTTCACTGAAGCTTTCTTT.